The 29 T cell receptor beta chains reported below all come from one sample, sequenced in a study of blood T cell repertoires in COVID-19. Repertoires were generated with immunoSEQ multiplex PCR, while TCRdb's copy carries only in-frame clones and drops some. The sample includes some 110,000 clones, more than 80% of them seen just once. Material: peripheral blood. Receptors were obtained from a woman in her seventies with acute or convalescent COVID-19.

This rearrangement joins TRBV10-3 to TRBJ2-5; 7 bases line up with TRBD2. In germline, CDR1 is ENHRY, CDR2 SYGVKD. The CDR3 length is 15 residues. With 4 bases clipped from V and 7 bases from J, the junction kept 12 bases outside the gene matches. CDR3 residues: CAISATGGGRGTQYF. The CDR3, as DNA: TGTGCCATCAGTGCTACGGGAGGCGGTCGGGGGACCCAGTACTTC.

This clone was seen once. The chain recombines TRBV6-6 with TRBJ2-7; 8 bases map to TRBD2. V was pared by 6 bases and J by 4 bases, with 11 bases of the junction left unmatched. The V gene's germline CDR1 is MNHNY and CDR2 SVGAGI (reference sequence). The CDR3 is 15 residues long. The CDR3 loop reads CASSDRVAGIYEQYF. The CDR3 DNA follows: TGTGCCAGCAGCGACCGGGTAGCGGGGATTTACGAGCAGTACTTC.

This chain joins TRBV4-1 and TRBJ2-7, with D possibly being TRBD1 (6 bases). Germline CDR1 MGHRA, CDR2 YSYEKL. The CDR3 extends over 14 amino acids. Between the trimmed V and J ends, which lost 5 bases and 7 bases, there was a span of 18 bases. This CDR3 reads CASSYPGTRNEQYF. CDR3 sequence (DNA): TGCGCCAGCAGCTACCCCGGGACACGAAATGAGCAGTACTTC.

The chain recombines TRBV2 with TRBJ2-3, with D unresolved. CDR3 length: 14 amino acids. V was clipped by 4 bases and J by 6 bases, with 14 bases between them. Germline V gene data show CDR1 as SNHLY and CDR2 as FYNNEI. CDR3 protein: CASSGRRNTDTQYF. The CDR3 bases are TGTGCCAGCAGTGGACGCAGGAATACGGATACGCAGTATTTT.

Note on this clone: Other DNA sequences in this specimen translate into the identical CDR3. The rearrangement joins TRBV3-1 (or the pseudogene TRBV3-2) to TRBJ2-1; the match to TRBD2 covers 10 bases. The CDR3 is 14 amino acids. After removal of 4 bases from V and 5 bases from J, the junction contained 2 bases not matched to a gene. Germline V gene lookup returns CDR1 LGHDT and CDR2 YNNKEL (reference sequence). The CDR3 DNA follows: TGTGCCAGCAGCCGGACTAGCGGTGACAATGAGCAGTTCTTC. Translated: CASSRTSGDNEQFF.

The CDR3 DNA follows: TGTGCCAGCAGCCCCCGCGGGGACAGGGGGCTGGGGGAGCTGTTTTTT. This encodes CASSPRGDRGLGELFF. The chain links TRBV9 to TRBJ2-2; 12 bases fit TRBD1. V was pared by 4 bases and J by 8 bases, with 9 bases of the junction left unmatched. CDR1 and CDR2 (germline): SGDLS, YYNGEE. The CDR3 spans 16 residues.

The chain employs TRBV12-3 or TRBV12-4 and TRBJ2-1, with no clear D. The germline V and J ends were trimmed by 4 bases and 6 bases, with 4 bases remaining between them. This CDR3 has 11 residues. The CDR3 is CASSSLNEQFF. DNA for the CDR3: TGTGCCAGCAGTTCCCTCAATGAGCAGTTCTTC.

The chain uses TRBV19 and TRBJ1-3; D is uncertain. The ends were cut back, 4 bases at V and 0 bases at J, with 10 bases in the middle. The CDR3 spans 15 residues. The V gene's germline CDR1 is LNHDA and CDR2 SQIVND (reference sequence). The CDR3 reads CASSTAGSSGNTIYF. The CDR3 coding sequence is TGTGCCAGTAGTACCGCCGGTAGCTCTGGAAACACCATATATTTT.

The V gene is TRBV4-1, the J gene TRBJ2-1; tentatively, D is TRBD1 (5 bases). V lost 4 bases and J 6 bases, leaving 19 bases between the germline ends. The CDR3 covers 16 residues. CDR1 is MGHRA and CDR2 is YSYEKL in the germline V gene. The CDR3: CASSLVPSPQGNEQFF. The DNA of the CDR3 is TGCGCCAGCAGCCTTGTACCCTCCCCCCAGGGCAATGAGCAGTTCTTC.

The chain combines TRBV7-3 with TRBJ2-3, with 14 bases identical to TRBD2. In germline, CDR1 is SGHTA, CDR2 FQGTGA. CDR3 length: 16 amino acids. V gave up 4 bases and J gave up 6 bases; unmatched junction bases: 6. This CDR3 reads CASSSSGLAGEDTQYF. The CDR3 DNA reads as TGTGCCAGCAGCTCCTCGGGACTAGCGGGAGAGGATACGCAGTATTTT.

In its sample, this clone was seen a few times. CDR3 in amino acids: CASSYSGTGGFDQPQHF. CDR3 nucleotides: TGTGCCAGCAGTTACTCCGGGACAGGGGGCTTTGATCAGCCCCAGCATTTT. The genes are TRBV6-2 or TRBV6-3 and TRBJ1-5, with 12 bases that match TRBD1. J gave up 5 bases and V 0 bases, and 5 bases lay outside the gene matches. This CDR3 has 17 residues. Per the germline V gene, CDR1 is MNHEY and CDR2 is SVGEGT.

The V and J genes are TRBV19 and TRBJ1-4; D might be TRBD1 (5 bases). V was shortened by 10 bases and J by 3 bases, with 15 bases between the two germline ends. The length of the CDR3 is 14 residues. The germline gives CDR1 LNHDA, CDR2 SQIVND (reference sequence). Written as DNA, the CDR3 is TGTGCCACGGGGCGGGGTGAGGCTAATGAAAAACTGTTTTTT. Residues: CATGRGEANEKLFF.

The chain joins TRBV2 to TRBJ1-5; TRBD1 agrees at 10 bases. CDR1 SNHLY and CDR2 FYNNEI come from the germline V gene. J gave up 0 bases and V 6 bases, and 8 bases lay outside the gene matches. CDR3 length equals 17 residues. The CDR3 bases are TGTGCCAGCAGGCCGGGACAGGGGATTTATAGCAATCAGCCCCAGCATTTT. Translation gives CASRPGQGIYSNQPQHF.

The chain couples TRBV6-6 to TRBJ1-1; 9 positions match TRBD1. This CDR3 spans 16 amino acids. J lost 3 bases, V lost 6 bases, and 11 bases had no gene match. Germline CDR1 MNHNY, CDR2 SVGAGI (reference sequence). In nucleotides, the CDR3 is TGTGCCAGCAGCCGGAACGCCGGGGACAGGGACACTGAAGCTTTCTTT. It is translated as CASSRNAGDRDTEAFF.

This chain connects TRBV30 to TRBJ1-1; TRBD1 matches at 7 bases. This CDR3 has 14 residues. The V gene end was trimmed by 1 base and the J gene end by 7 bases; junction bases not matched to a gene: 9. Per the germline V gene, CDR1 is GTSNPN and CDR2 is SVGIG (reference sequence). The CDR3 bases are TGTGCCTGGAGTGACGGAGGGGGCCTGGGTGAAGCTTTCTTT. It specifies CAWSDGGGLGEAFF.

This clone was seen more than once but under ten times. The genes are TRBV3-1 (or the pseudogene TRBV3-2) and TRBJ1-5; 9 bases line up with TRBD1. The CDR3 is 19 amino acids. Germline lookup yields CDR1 LGHDT and CDR2 YNNKEL (reference sequence). Trimming at V came to 4 bases and at J to 1 base, leaving 14 bases not matched to a gene. CDR3 DNA sequence: TGTGCCAGCAGCCCGGGACAGGGAAAAGTTTTCCCGAGCAATCAGCCCCAGCATTTT. Protein: CASSPGQGKVFPSNQPQHF.

This clone was picked up one time. This chain connects TRBV5-1 to TRBJ1-2, with 7 bases fitting TRBD1. The CDR3 extends over 15 amino acids. The germline gives CDR1 SGHRS, CDR2 YFSETQ. Trimming at V came to 3 bases and at J to 8 bases, leaving 13 bases not matched to a gene. Here the CDR3 reads CASSSNDRAPGGYTF. For the CDR3, the DNA is TGCGCCAGCAGCTCAAATGACAGGGCCCCCGGCGGCTACACCTTC.

The V and J genes are TRBV3-1 (or the pseudogene TRBV3-2) and TRBJ2-1; D is unresolved. V was pared by 1 base and J by 4 bases, with 17 bases between. Germline lookup yields CDR1 LGHDT and CDR2 YNNKEL (reference sequence). The CDR3 spans 17 residues. The CDR3 bases are TGTGCCAGCAGCCAAGGAGAACTGGTAATAGAATACAATGAGCAGTTCTTC. Protein: CASSQGELVIEYNEQFF.

The rearrangement uses TRBV7-2 and TRBJ2-2; 11 bases align to TRBD2. Germline assignment: CDR1 SGHTA and CDR2 FQGNSA. The V gene end was trimmed by 6 bases and the J gene end by 3 bases; junction bases not matched to a gene: 3. The CDR3 has 15 residues. The CDR3 DNA reads as TGTGCCAGCAGAATACTAGCGGGGGACACCGGGGAGCTGTTTTTT. Its translation is CASRILAGDTGELFF.

The CDR3 DNA reads as TGTGCCAGCAATGGAGTCCGGGGGGCGAACTATGGCTACACCTTC. This translates into CASNGVRGANYGYTF. The chain is built from TRBV6-5 and TRBJ1-2, with TRBD1 as a possible D gene (6 bases). The CDR3 totals 15 residues. Trimming stripped 7 bases from V and 2 bases from J, with 17 bases between. Germline CDR1 MNHEY, CDR2 SVGAGI.

V gene TRBV19 combines with J gene TRBJ2-2, with D perhaps TRBD1 (5 bases). Germline V gene sequence: CDR1 LNHDA, CDR2 SQIVND (reference sequence). V was shortened by 2 bases and J by 1 base, with 5 bases between the two germline ends. This CDR3 spans 14 amino acids. The CDR3 nucleotides read TGTGCCAGTAGTATAACAGGGAACACCGGGGAGCTGTTTTTT. It encodes CASSITGNTGELFF.

This chain links TRBV7-2 with TRBJ2-5; D may be TRBD1 (5 bases). Looked up from germline, CDR1 is SGHTA and CDR2 is FQGNSA. Trimming left V 6 bases short and J 0 bases short, with 11 bases between. The CDR3 has 14 residues. The CDR3 protein is CASSLLTDQETQYF. CDR3 in DNA: TGTGCCAGCAGTCTCCTGACAGACCAAGAGACCCAGTACTTC.

J is TRBJ2-5 and V is TRBV3-1 (or the pseudogene TRBV3-2), with D hard to call. Germline CDR1 LGHDT, CDR2 YNNKEL (reference sequence). V shed 1 base and J shed 3 bases, with 9 bases lying between them. CDR3 length: 14 amino acids. In DNA form, the CDR3 reads TGTGCCAGCAGCCAAGGGGCACTTGAAGAGACCCAGTACTTC. This translates into CASSQGALEETQYF.

The V call is TRBV4-2, the J call TRBJ2-3; TRBD2 matches at 10 bases. CDR3 length: 19 amino acids. Germline-derived CDR1 and CDR2 are LGHNA and YNFKEQ. Trimming removed 0 bases from V and 9 bases from J; junction bases left unmatched: 18. The CDR3 sequence is CASSQDLVWSGGAGGTQYF. CDR3 sequence (DNA): TGTGCCAGCAGCCAAGATCTGGTCTGGAGCGGGGGGGCAGGAGGCACGCAGTATTTT.

V usage is TRBV4-1 and J usage is TRBJ1-2; 12 bases match TRBD1. Germline CDR1 MGHRA, CDR2 YSYEKL. CDR3 size: 16 residues. V dropped 1 base and J dropped 4; count of bases not matched to a gene: 4. CDR3 sequence reads: CASSQAGTGGGYGYTF. DNA for the CDR3: TGCGCCAGCAGCCAAGCCGGGACAGGGGGCGGCTATGGCTACACCTTC.

The chain carries TRBV4-3 and TRBJ1-2; TRBD1 matches at 8 bases. CDR3 length equals 18 residues. Germline assignment: CDR1 LGHNA and CDR2 YSLEER. With 3 bases clipped from V and 2 bases from J, the junction kept 14 bases outside the gene matches. CDR3 amino acids: CASSQVNYPDRANYGYTF. CDR3 in DNA: TGCGCCAGCAGCCAGGTTAATTACCCGGACAGGGCGAACTATGGCTACACCTTC.

V and J are TRBV9 and TRBJ2-1; D ambiguous. V lost 4 bases, J lost 2 bases, and 10 bases lay in between. The length of the CDR3 is 14 residues. In germline, CDR1 is SGDLS, CDR2 YYNGEE. The CDR3 is CASSPDLAYNEQFF. CDR3 sequence (DNA): TGTGCCAGCAGCCCCGACTTGGCCTACAATGAGCAGTTCTTC.

The rearrangement joins TRBV5-1 to TRBJ1-1; D possibly corresponds to TRBD1 (6 bases). The germline V gene encodes CDR1 SGHRS and CDR2 YFSETQ. Deletions cut 0 bases from V and 1 base from J, with 10 bases between. This CDR3 is built from 15 residues. The CDR3 nucleotides are TGCGCCAGCAGCTTGGTAGGGACATCGAACACTGAAGCTTTCTTT. Translating it yields CASSLVGTSNTEAFF.

This chain uses TRBV27 with TRBJ2-3, with 9 bases lining up with TRBD2. The V and J ends lost 8 bases and 5 bases, in that order; junction bases with no gene match: 5. Germline CDR1 MNHEY, CDR2 SMNVEV (reference sequence). This CDR3 has 13 residues. CDR3 nucleotide sequence: TGTGCCAGCGCGGGAGGGCGCGGAGATACGCAGTATTTT. Its protein is CASAGGRGDTQYF.